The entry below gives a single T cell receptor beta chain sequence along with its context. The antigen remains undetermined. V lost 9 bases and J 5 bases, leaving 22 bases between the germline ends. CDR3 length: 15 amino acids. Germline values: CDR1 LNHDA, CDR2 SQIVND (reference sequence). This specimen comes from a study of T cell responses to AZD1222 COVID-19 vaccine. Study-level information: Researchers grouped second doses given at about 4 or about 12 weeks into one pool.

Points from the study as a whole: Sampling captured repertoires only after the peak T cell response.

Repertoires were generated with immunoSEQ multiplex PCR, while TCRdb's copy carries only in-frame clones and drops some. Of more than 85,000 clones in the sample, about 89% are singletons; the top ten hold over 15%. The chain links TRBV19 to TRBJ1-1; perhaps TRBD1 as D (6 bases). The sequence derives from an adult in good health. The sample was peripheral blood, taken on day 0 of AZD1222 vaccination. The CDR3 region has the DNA TGTGCCAGCCGAGGTCAGATGCGAGGGGGAACTGAAGCTTTCTTT. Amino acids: CASRGQMRGGTEAFF.